Following are 27 T cell receptor beta chains from one sample sequenced in a study of cytomegalovirus exposure and HLA in healthy donors (TCRdb year 2017). Library method: the immunoSEQ multiplex PCR assay. The multiplex PCR relied on a mix of 60 forward primers for TCR Vbeta segments and 13 reverse primers for TCR Jbeta segments. TCRdb carries this immuneACCESS record with in-frame sequences only. Its versions omit some clonotypes, under half of them owing to an unresolved V gene in the studies checked, with the rest unexplained. A total of 180,000 or so clones appear in this sample, roughly 85% of them only once. The biggest ten clones account for about 9.3% of the sample. The sequenced sample was PBMCs. These receptors came from a man younger than 35 in good health and CMV-seropositive.

The chain recombines TRBV2 with TRBJ2-2; 12 bases agree with TRBD2. CDR3 size: 14 residues. V shed 6 bases, J shed 7 bases, and the junction held 3 bases outside the gene matches. Germline lookup yields CDR1 SNHLY and CDR2 FYNNEI. CDR3 protein: CASRRTSGNGELFF. The CDR3, as DNA: TGTGCCAGCAGAAGGACTAGCGGGAACGGGGAGCTGTTTTTT.

This rearrangement joins TRBV4-1 to TRBJ1-2, with 8 bases identical to TRBD1. The CDR3 runs 14 residues. The germline gives CDR1 MGHRA, CDR2 YSYEKL. The V and J ends lost 1 base and 8 bases, in that order; junction bases with no gene match: 6. The CDR3 DNA is TGCGCCAGCAGCCAAGCCCGCAGGGGGCAGGGCTACACCTTC. It specifies CASSQARRGQGYTF.

CDR3 sequence (DNA): TGTGCCAGCAGCTTAGGTCCCGCTGAAGCTTTCTTT. This codes for CASSLGPAEAFF. The rearrangement joins TRBV11-3 to TRBJ1-1; D gene ambiguous. V lost 1 base, J lost 6 bases, and 6 bases lay in between. The CDR3 contains 12 residues. In germline, CDR1 is SGHNT, CDR2 YENEEA.

The chain combines TRBV10-2 with TRBJ2-1; 11 nucleotides match TRBD2. V shed 7 bases and J 0 bases; nucleotides not matched to a gene: 8. Germline V lookup: CDR1 WSHSY, CDR2 SAAADI. The CDR3 contains 17 residues. The CDR3: CASTRTSGRSSYNEQFF. Written as DNA, the CDR3 is TGCGCCAGCACCCGGACTAGCGGGCGGAGCTCCTACAATGAGCAGTTCTTC.

The chain employs TRBV6-1 and TRBJ1-5; D possibly corresponds to TRBD1 (5 bases). CDR1 and CDR2 (germline): MNHNS, SASEGT. The V end lost 8 bases, the J end lost 2 bases, and 10 bases lay between the germline ends. CDR3 length: 13 amino acids. This CDR3 is CASGLQGNQPQHF. CDR3 nucleotide sequence: TGTGCCAGCGGTTTACAGGGCAATCAGCCCCAGCATTTT.

On this clone: The same CDR3 can be traced to other DNA sequences in this sample. V and J are TRBV9 and TRBJ2-3; D is uncertain. The CDR3 runs 13 residues. The germline gives CDR1 SGDLS, CDR2 YYNGEE. Trimming removed 1 base from V and 0 bases from J, with 3 bases in between. The CDR3 DNA follows: TGTGCCAGCAGCGTACTGAGCACAGATACGCAGTATTTT. Protein sequence: CASSVLSTDTQYF. The variable domain in full, completed from reference TRBV9 and TRBJ2-3, reads DSGVTQTPKHLITATGQRVTLRCSPRSGDLSVYWYQQSLDQGLQFLIQYYNGEERAKGNILERFSAQQFPDLHSELNLSSLELGDSALYFCASSVLSTDTQYFGPGTRLTVL.

This chain uses TRBV6-6 with TRBJ2-1; TRBD2 matches at 12 bases. The CDR3 consists of 16 residues. Losses at the gene ends were 6 bases for V and 4 bases for J; bases not matched to a gene: 7. The germline gives CDR1 MNHNY, CDR2 SVGAGI (reference sequence). CDR3 residues: CASSAALAGGYNEQFF. CDR3 DNA sequence: TGTGCCAGCAGCGCCGCACTAGCGGGGGGTTACAATGAGCAGTTCTTC.

The V call is TRBV11-2, the J call TRBJ2-5; 7 bases are a match to TRBD1. The trim removed 3 bases at V and 6 bases at J, leaving 16 bases unmatched. CDR3 length: 17 residues. Germline assignment: CDR1 SGHAT and CDR2 FQNNGV. The chain's CDR3 is CASSFHPTGASPKTQYF. For the CDR3, the DNA is TGTGCCAGCAGCTTCCACCCAACAGGGGCGAGTCCTAAGACCCAGTACTTC.

The V call is TRBV19, the J call TRBJ2-7; TRBD2 might be the D (6 bases). The germline V gene encodes CDR1 LNHDA and CDR2 SQIVND (reference sequence). V gave up 8 bases and J gave up 2 bases, with 10 bases separating them. The CDR3 is 12 amino acids. The CDR3 DNA follows: TGTGCCAGTTCCGGGGGTACCTACGAGCAGTACTTC. The encoded protein is CASSGGTYEQYF.

Here the CDR3 reads CASSVPRAGGPTGELFF. In DNA, the CDR3 is TGCGCCAGCAGCGTGCCGCGGGCGGGGGGGCCTACCGGGGAGCTGTTTTTT. The chain couples TRBV5-1 to TRBJ2-2; 9 bases map to TRBD2. The trim removed 4 bases at V and 5 bases at J, leaving 12 bases unmatched. CDR1 SGHRS and CDR2 YFSETQ come from the germline V gene. The CDR3 covers 17 residues.

This chain connects TRBV9 to TRBJ1-2; D possibly corresponds to TRBD1 (5 bases). The germline V and J ends were trimmed by 4 bases and 0 bases, with 19 bases remaining between them. CDR1 and CDR2 from the germline V gene are SGDLS and YYNGEE. This CDR3 is 17 amino acids long. In nucleotides, the CDR3 is TGTGCCAGCAGCACCGAGGGACTTTCACCCTCTAACTATGGCTACACCTTC. Translated: CASSTEGLSPSNYGYTF.

In its sample, this clone was seen a few times. The chain is built from TRBV4-3 and TRBJ1-2; D perhaps matches TRBD1 (6 bases). CDR3 length: 14 residues. CDR1 and CDR2 from the germline V gene are LGHNA and YSLEER. V lost 2 bases and J 4 bases, leaving 11 bases between the germline ends. The CDR3 DNA reads as TGCGCCAGCAGCCAAAGGCAGGGGAGCTATGGCTACACCTTC. Residues: CASSQRQGSYGYTF.

This clone came up once. The rearrangement joins TRBV5-4 to TRBJ2-2, with D perhaps matching TRBD2 (6 bases). The CDR3 loop spans 14 amino acids. CDR1 is SGHNT, CDR2 YYREEE, per germline (reference sequence). V shed 1 base and J shed 6 bases, with 10 bases lying between them. The CDR3 DNA reads TGTGCCAGCAGCTTGAGCGGGTTCTCCGGGGAGCTGTTTTTT. It codes for CASSLSGFSGELFF.

The V gene is TRBV7-2, the J gene TRBJ2-1; D is perhaps TRBD2 (6 bases). Germline-derived CDR1 and CDR2 are SGHTA and FQGNSA. Trimming left V 0 bases short and J 0 bases short, with 9 bases between. The length of the CDR3 is 16 residues. The DNA of the CDR3 is TGTGCCAGCAGCTTAGCTCGGGGGAGCTCCTACAATGAGCAGTTCTTC. This encodes CASSLARGSSYNEQFF.

The J gene is TRBJ2-4, the V gene TRBV6-5, with D possibly TRBD1 on 5 matching bases. The CDR3 consists of 15 residues. Per the germline V gene, CDR1 is MNHEY and CDR2 is SVGAGI. Trimming removed 4 bases at V and 0 bases at J, with 10 bases between. In DNA form, the CDR3 reads TGTGCCAGCAGTTCCCATCAGGGAGCCAAAAACATTCAGTACTTC. As protein: CASSSHQGAKNIQYF.

This clone appeared a few times. The same CDR3 is also encoded by other DNA sequences in this sample. This chain joins TRBV7-9 and TRBJ1-1; no clear D. Deletions cut 5 bases from V and 4 bases from J, with 5 bases between. The germline CDR1 and CDR2 sequences are SEHNR and FQNEAQ (reference sequence). CDR3 size: 11 residues. CDR3 sequence reads: CASSPGTEAFF. The CDR3, as DNA: TGTGCCAGCAGCCCGGGCACTGAAGCTTTCTTT. Combining the CDR3 with reference TRBV7-9 and TRBJ1-1 gives the whole variable domain DTGVSQNPRHKITKRGQNVTFRCDPISEHNRLYWYRQTLGQGPEFLTYFQNEAQLEKSRLLSDRFSAERPKGSFSTLEIQRTEQGDSAMYLCASSPGTEAFFGQGTRLTVV.

The chain recombines TRBV7-2 with TRBJ2-3; no reliable D call. This CDR3 contains 16 residues. The germline CDR1 and CDR2 sequences are SGHTA and FQGNSA. V dropped 5 bases and J dropped 2 bases, with 17 bases sitting between them. The CDR3 is CASSPASRLYTDTQYF. The CDR3 nucleotides are TGTGCCAGCAGCCCCGCTTCGAGACTCTACACAGATACGCAGTATTTT. Based on the CDR3 plus reference TRBV7-2 and TRBJ2-3, the full variable domain is GAGVSQSPSNKVTEKGKDVELRCDPISGHTALYWYRQSLGQGLEFLIYFQGNSAPDKSGLPSDRFSAERTGGSVSTLTIQRTQQEDSAVYLCASSPASRLYTDTQYFGPGTRLTVL.

This chain uses TRBV5-1 with TRBJ2-3, with D perhaps TRBD1 (5 bases). The V end was cut by 6 bases, the J end by 3 bases, with 17 bases between. The CDR3 contains 15 residues. Germline CDR1 SGHRS, CDR2 YFSETQ. Here the CDR3 DNA reads TGCGCCAGCACCCCTTCTAGGGGCTTTACAGATACGCAGTATTTT. Translating it yields CASTPSRGFTDTQYF. The full variable domain, with the rest looked up from reference TRBV5-1 and TRBJ2-3, is KAGVTQTPRYLIKTRGQQVTLSCSPISGHRSVSWYQQTPGQGLQFLFEYFSETQRNKGNFPGRFSGRQFSNSRSEMNVSTLELGDSALYLCASTPSRGFTDTQYFGPGTRLTVL.

The chain recombines TRBV4-1 with TRBJ2-5; the match to TRBD1 covers 8 bases. The DNA end is more similar to TRBJ2-7, so the J call may be wrong. This CDR3 region has 15 residues. Germline loops: CDR1 MGHRA, CDR2 YSYEKL. Here the CDR3 reads CASSQAGGLSGEQYF. As DNA, the CDR3 is TGCGCCAGCAGCCAAGCAGGGGGCCTGTCTGGCGAGCAGTACTTC.

This chain connects TRBV6-5 to TRBJ1-1; 10 bases line up with TRBD1. The CDR3 is 15 residues long. J lost 6 bases, V lost 2 bases, and 6 bases had no gene match. Germline CDR1 reads MNHEY; CDR2 reads SVGAGI. The CDR3: CASSYRGQGRAEAFF. For the CDR3, the DNA is TGTGCCAGCAGTTACCGGGGACAGGGGAGGGCTGAAGCTTTCTTT.

This clone was counted a single time. This chain joins TRBV9 and TRBJ2-3; 8 bases align to TRBD2. Germline V CDR1 and CDR2: SGDLS, YYNGEE. The CDR3 length is 16 residues. Trimming at V came to 0 bases and at J to 5 bases, leaving 8 bases not matched to a gene. The CDR3 DNA is TGTGCCAGCAGCGTAGGGTCGGGGGGGGCAAGAGATACGCAGTATTTT. It specifies CASSVGSGGARDTQYF.

The rearrangement links TRBV11-2 to TRBJ2-6; TRBD1 might be the D (6 bases). Trimming removed 5 bases at V and 1 base at J, with 18 bases between. CDR1 and CDR2 (germline): SGHAT, FQNNGV. This CDR3 comprises 18 residues. CDR3 DNA: TGTGCCAGCAGCCGCTTTGGGGGCCGTTTGTCTGGGGCCAACGTCCTGACTTTC. Its translation: CASSRFGGRLSGANVLTF.

This clone was seen only a few times. The chain recombines TRBV19 with TRBJ1-5; D remains ambiguous. Trimming took 6 bases from V and 0 from J, leaving 6 bases between them. The CDR3 totals 13 residues. Germline-derived CDR1 and CDR2 are LNHDA and SQIVND (reference sequence). The CDR3, as DNA: TGTGCCAGTAGACAAAATAGCAATCAGCCCCAGCATTTT. Its translation: CASRQNSNQPQHF.

J is TRBJ1-4 and V is TRBV6-7; no definite D call. TRBV6-7 is an ORF; its function is uncertain. Trimming shortened V by 8 bases and J by 2 bases, and 24 bases separated the two germline ends. The CDR3 has 18 residues. CDR3 sequence: CASRNRPGFIVTNEKLFF. The CDR3 DNA sequence: TGTGCCAGCCGGAATCGCCCGGGGTTTATTGTTACTAATGAAAAACTGTTTTTT.

The chain recombines TRBV7-2 with TRBJ1-4, with 7 bases matching TRBD1. The CDR3 consists of 15 residues. Germline V gene lookup returns CDR1 SGHTA and CDR2 FQGNSA. J lost 3 bases, V lost 3 bases, and 4 bases had no gene match. For the CDR3, the DNA is TGTGCCAGCAGCTTTCGGACAGGAGCTAATGAAAAACTGTTTTTT. Its protein product is CASSFRTGANEKLFF.

This clone turned up a few times. CDR3: CASSLTGMAEKLFF. In nucleotides, the CDR3 is TGCGCCAGCAGCTTAACAGGGATGGCGGAAAAACTGTTTTTT. The chain has TRBV4-1 and TRBJ1-4; D is possibly TRBD1 (6 bases). Trimming pared 5 bases from V and 8 bases from J, leaving 15 bases between. Looked up from germline, CDR1 is MGHRA and CDR2 is YSYEKL. The length of the CDR3 is 14 residues.

The rearrangement joins TRBV7-2 to TRBJ1-2, with D possibly matching TRBD1 (6 bases). Trimming left V 4 bases short and J 7 bases short, with 19 bases between. This CDR3 region has 15 residues. The germline V gene has CDR1 SGHTA and CDR2 FQGNSA. CDR3 sequence (DNA): TGTGCCAGCAGCTGGCAGACAAGGGGGGGAGGTGGCTACACCTTC. Encoded protein: CASSWQTRGGGGYTF.